This entry lists 29 T cell receptor beta chains sequenced from one sample in a study of T cells after yellow fever vaccination. TCRdb re-derived calls from the 5' RACE reads in MiXCR, one entry per CDR3 protein. The sample carries a few hundred thousand distinct CDR3 sequences, roughly 17% recorded once. Sequenced here: PBMCs, sampled roughly 5 days after the first yellow fever vaccination. The receptors stem from a man aged 18 to 30 who received the YFV17D yellow fever vaccine.

This clonotype has a count of ten or more. The chain has TRBV20-1 and TRBJ2-3; 10 nucleotides line up with TRBD2. CDR1 and CDR2 (germline): DFQATT, SNEGSKA (reference sequence). The CDR3 is 16 amino acids. V shed 2 bases and J 2 bases; nucleotides not matched to a gene: 7. The CDR3 region has the DNA TGCAGTGCTAGAACGGCTAGCGGGGGTTACACAGATACGCAGTATTTT. Amino acids: CSARTASGGYTDTQYF.

This clonotype was observed a handful of times. This chain joins TRBV7-9 and TRBJ2-3; TRBD1 aligns across 8 bases. V shed 5 bases and J 4 bases; nucleotides not matched to a gene: 11. The CDR3 runs to 16 residues. CDR1 is SEHNR, CDR2 FQNEAQ, per germline (reference sequence). The CDR3 coding sequence is TGTGCCAGCAGCCCCTGGGACAGGACGCTTGCAGATACGCAGTATTTT. This translates into CASSPWDRTLADTQYF.

The V gene is TRBV9, the J gene TRBJ1-6, with a tentative D call TRBD1 (5 bases). The V gene lost 5 bases and the J gene lost 7 bases, with 19 bases spanning the gap. The CDR3 length is 16 residues. The germline gives CDR1 SGDLS, CDR2 YYNGEE. The CDR3 nucleotides read TGTGCCAGCAGGACGCTGAGGGGCAGCGCAAATTCACCCCTCCACTTT. Its translation is CASRTLRGSANSPLHF.

The table lists this clonotype with a few counts. The V call is TRBV9, the J call TRBJ2-5; D assignment may be TRBD1 or TRBD2 (5 bases each). This CDR3 has 12 amino acids. Germline CDR1 reads SGDLS; CDR2 reads YYNGEE. Trimming left V 0 bases short and J 9 bases short, with 9 bases between. This CDR3 is CASSVVRGPQYF. In DNA form, the CDR3 reads TGTGCCAGCAGCGTAGTGAGGGGCCCCCAGTACTTC.

This clonotype has a handful of counts. The J gene is TRBJ1-1, the V gene TRBV9; D remains ambiguous. The CDR3 runs to 15 residues. The germline CDR1 and CDR2 sequences are SGDLS and YYNGEE. Trimming pared 0 bases from V and 4 bases from J, leaving 13 bases between. DNA of the CDR3: TGTGCCAGCAGCGTAGGTTCGCCGGGTAGCACTGAAGCTTTCTTT. It codes for CASSVGSPGSTEAFF.

At least ten counts were recorded for this clonotype. The gene calls are TRBV4-3 and TRBJ1-1; unclear D gene. Germline lookup yields CDR1 LGHNA and CDR2 YSLEER. Trimming removed 0 bases from V and 9 bases from J, with 5 bases in between. CDR3 length equals 11 residues. CDR3 DNA sequence: TGCGCCAGCAGCCAAGATTCTAAAGCTTTCTTT. Translated: CASSQDSKAFF.

About this clonotype: One junction end disagrees with the germline gene, perhaps due to a read error. The rearrangement uses TRBV4-1 and TRBJ1-6; TRBD1 is a possible D gene (5 bases). CDR1 MGHRA and CDR2 YSYEKL come from the germline V gene. CDR3 size: 14 residues. The CDR3 bases are TGCGCCAGCAGCCCGCGGGACTATGATTCACCCCTCCACTTT. Its protein product is CASSPRDYDSPLHF.

V usage is TRBV2 and J usage is TRBJ2-1; 9 bases are a match to TRBD2. Germline assignment: CDR1 SNHLY and CDR2 FYNNEI. V lost 2 bases and J lost 6; bases outside the gene matches: 2. The CDR3 extends over 14 amino acids. CDR3 nucleotide sequence: TGTGCCAGCAGTGAATTAGCGGGGGTCAATGAGCAGTTCTTC. Its protein is CASSELAGVNEQFF.

This clonotype was observed many times. The chain is built from TRBV25-1 and TRBJ1-5, with D uncertain. Germline values: CDR1 MGHDK, CDR2 SYGVNS. V lost 4 bases, J lost 7 bases, and 14 bases lay in between. The CDR3 loop spans 14 amino acids. The CDR3: CASSGGYYYQPQHF. The CDR3 nucleotides read TGTGCCAGCAGTGGAGGGTACTACTACCAGCCCCAGCATTTT. The whole variable domain, filled in from reference TRBV25-1 and TRBJ1-5, reads EADIYQTPRYLVIGTGKKITLECSQTMGHDKMYWYQQDPGMELHLIHYSYGVNSTEKGDLSSESTVSRIRTEHFPLTLESARPSHTSQYLCASSGGYYYQPQHFGDGTRLSIL.

Many counts were recorded for this clonotype. This chain uses TRBV4-3 with TRBJ2-7; TRBD1 is a possible D gene (5 bases). The CDR3 is made up of 16 amino acids. Trimming took 0 bases from V and 2 from J, leaving 14 bases between them. CDR1 and CDR2 (germline): LGHNA, YSLEER. The CDR3 DNA reads as TGCGCCAGCAGCCAAGAGGTACCAGGGCCGGCCTACGAGCAGTACTTC. This codes for CASSQEVPGPAYEQYF.

In nucleotides, the CDR3 is TGTGCCAGCAGCAAAGAAGGGGGTGGATCCTACAATGAGCAGTTCTTC. It translates to CASSKEGGGSYNEQFF. The chain is built from TRBV21-1 and TRBJ2-1; TRBD1 was called by the table and not checked on the DNA. TRBV21-1 is tagged as a pseudogene. This CDR3 region has 16 residues.

V and J are TRBV29-1 and TRBJ2-4; either TRBD1 or TRBD2 may fit D (5 bases each). The V end was cut by 7 bases, the J end by 6 bases, with 10 bases between. Per germline, CDR1 SQVTM and CDR2 ANQGSEA. The CDR3 spans 11 residues. CDR3 loop: CSGGEGNIQYF. CDR3 coding DNA: TGCAGCGGGGGCGAGGGAAACATTCAGTACTTC.

This clonotype has just a few counts. V usage is TRBV12-3 or TRBV12-4 and J usage is TRBJ2-4; D remains unclear. Trimming cost V 6 bases and J 8 bases, with 8 bases left between them. The CDR3 extends over 11 amino acids. CDR3 coding DNA: TGTGCCAGCAGAGAAGTGGACATTCAGTACTTC. As protein: CASREVDIQYF.

J is TRBJ2-2 and V is TRBV12-3 or TRBV12-4, with TRBD2 matching over 11 bases. The CDR3 consists of 16 residues. V lost 6 bases, J lost 7 bases, and 10 bases stayed unmatched. This CDR3 reads CASRIGSGGANGELFF. The DNA for the CDR3 is TGTGCCAGCAGGATCGGTAGCGGGGGGGCCAACGGGGAGCTGTTTTTT.

The chain combines TRBV18 with TRBJ2-1, with 11 bases that match TRBD2. Losses at the gene ends were 1 base for V and 1 base for J; bases not matched to a gene: 3. The CDR3 spans 17 residues. In germline, CDR1 is KGHSH, CDR2 LQKENI. For the CDR3, the DNA is TGTGCCAGCTCACCACAACGGACTAGCGGGTCCTACAATGAGCAGTTCTTC. This codes for CASSPQRTSGSYNEQFF. Full variable domain (outside the CDR3, taken from reference TRBV18 and TRBJ2-1): NAGVMQNPRHLVRRRGQEARLRCSPMKGHSHVYWYRQLPEEGLKFMVYLQKENIIDESGMPKERFSAEFPKEGPSILRIQQVVRGDSAAYFCASSPQRTSGSYNEQFFGPGTRLTVL.

This sequence joins TRBV19 and TRBJ1-3; TRBD1 matches at 7 bases. The CDR3 runs 16 residues. J was trimmed by 0 bases and V by 4 bases; bases with no gene match: 6. Germline CDR1 is LNHDA and CDR2 is SQIVND (reference sequence). CDR3 protein: CASSSYRGSSGNTIYF. CDR3 DNA: TGTGCCAGTAGTAGCTACAGGGGAAGCTCTGGAAACACCATATATTTT.

V and J are TRBV24-1 and TRBJ2-3; D call uncertain. Trimming left V 3 bases short and J 2 bases short, with 5 bases between. Germline CDR1 is KGHDR and CDR2 is SFDVKD. This CDR3 is 13 amino acids long. The CDR3 nucleotides are TGTGCCACCAGTGATCCCAACACAGATACGCAGTATTTT. Protein product: CATSDPNTDTQYF.

This chain links TRBV9 with TRBJ2-3; tentatively, D is TRBD1 (6 bases). Germline loops: CDR1 SGDLS, CDR2 YYNGEE. V lost 0 bases, J lost 0 bases, and 8 bases lay in between. CDR3 length: 15 residues. The CDR3 DNA is TGTGCCAGCAGCGTAGAGGGGGAAAGCACAGATACGCAGTATTTT. Protein product: CASSVEGESTDTQYF. Full variable domain (remainder filled in from reference TRBV9 and TRBJ2-3): DSGVTQTPKHLITATGQRVTLRCSPRSGDLSVYWYQQSLDQGLQFLIQYYNGEERAKGNILERFSAQQFPDLHSELNLSSLELGDSALYFCASSVEGESTDTQYFGPGTRLTVL.

The V call is TRBV18, the J call TRBJ2-3; 14 nucleotides line up with TRBD2. The germline V gene encodes CDR1 KGHSH and CDR2 LQKENI. The V and J ends lost 3 bases and 4 bases, in that order; junction bases with no gene match: 12. The CDR3 consists of 19 residues. DNA of the CDR3: TGTGCCAGCTCACCGTGGCGCCTGACTAGCGGGGGGGCTGCAGATACGCAGTATTTT. This codes for CASSPWRLTSGGAADTQYF.

In its sample, this clonotype was seen many times. The chain has TRBV12-3 or TRBV12-4 and TRBJ2-3, with D possibly being TRBD1 or TRBD2 (5 bases each). The CDR3 is 16 amino acids. Deletions cut 6 bases from V and 1 base from J, with 17 bases between. This chain's CDR3 is CASSFGTSGRTDTQYF. As DNA, the CDR3 is TGTGCCAGCAGCTTTGGGACCTCCGGACGCACAGATACGCAGTATTTT.

The chain links TRBV28 to TRBJ2-7; 8 bases agree with TRBD1. Trimming cost V 5 bases and J 0 bases; bases outside gene matches: 9. Germline loops: CDR1 MDHEN, CDR2 SYDVKM. The CDR3 sequence is 16 residues long. Here the CDR3 DNA reads TGTGCCAGCAGTCCGAGCCAGGGGGCAAGCTCCTACGAGCAGTACGTC. Amino acids: CASSPSQGASSYEQYV.

The table lists this clonotype with a few counts. The chain carries TRBV7-8 and TRBJ2-5; 9 nucleotides match TRBD1. The CDR3 sequence is 17 residues long. V trimming: 1 base; J trimming: 2 bases; junction bases outside the gene matches: 8. CDR1 and CDR2 from the germline V gene are SGHVS and FQNEAQ. The CDR3 loop is CASSLVSTGTGQETQYF. Written as DNA, the CDR3 is TGTGCCAGCAGCTTAGTTTCGACAGGGACAGGGCAAGAGACCCAGTACTTC.

This rearrangement joins TRBV6-2 or TRBV6-3 to TRBJ2-5, with 9 positions matching TRBD1. The V segment lost 6 bases and the J segment 0 bases; nucleotides outside the gene matches: 5. There are 15 residues in the CDR3. Germline lookup yields CDR1 MNHEY and CDR2 SVGEGT. Here the CDR3 reads CASRDRGRYQETQYF. CDR3 DNA sequence: TGTGCCAGCAGGGACAGGGGTAGATACCAAGAGACCCAGTACTTC.

The V and J genes are TRBV3-1 and TRBJ1-1, with D maybe TRBD1 (5 bases). Germline V lookup: CDR1 LGHDT, CDR2 YNNKEL (reference sequence). The CDR3 is 15 amino acids. Trimming took off 7 bases at V and 1 base at J, with 16 bases between the two ends. The CDR3 DNA reads TGTGCCAGCAAAACAAATCCGGGGCCGAACACTGAAGCTTTCTTT. Translation gives CASKTNPGPNTEAFF.

V usage is TRBV20-1 and J usage is TRBJ2-5, with 8 bases matching TRBD2. CDR1 is DFQATT and CDR2 is SNEGSKA in the germline V gene (reference sequence). Trimming at V came to 5 bases and at J to 1 base, leaving 9 bases not matched to a gene. This CDR3 is built from 15 residues. This CDR3 is CSARGVAGPQETQYF. Here the CDR3 DNA reads TGCAGTGCTCGGGGGGTAGCGGGGCCCCAAGAGACCCAGTACTTC.

The chain joins TRBV25-1 to TRBJ2-5; 7 bases agree with TRBD1. CDR1 is MGHDK, CDR2 SYGVNS, per germline. V gave up 0 bases and J gave up 4 bases; unmatched junction bases: 14. This CDR3 contains 18 residues. The CDR3 region is CASSEYGRRQGIGETQYF. For the CDR3, the DNA is TGTGCCAGCAGTGAATATGGTCGGAGACAGGGTATAGGAGAGACCCAGTACTTC.

V gene TRBV11-2 combines with J gene TRBJ1-1, with 7 bases matching TRBD1. CDR1 SGHAT and CDR2 FQNNGV come from the germline V gene. CDR3 size: 16 residues. Trimming at V came to 1 base and at J to 2 bases, leaving 7 bases not matched to a gene. The CDR3 region is CASSLAAGGRNTEAFF. The CDR3 DNA follows: TGTGCCAGCAGCTTAGCGGCAGGGGGAAGAAACACTGAAGCTTTCTTT.

This chain uses TRBV7-9 with TRBJ2-3, with a weak D call TRBD1 (5 bases). Trimming took off 5 bases at V and 4 bases at J, with 7 bases between the two ends. The germline V gene encodes CDR1 SEHNR and CDR2 FQNEAQ (reference sequence). The CDR3 length is 12 residues. The CDR3 loop is CASSTGPDTQYF. The CDR3 DNA is TGTGCCAGCAGCACAGGACCAGATACGCAGTATTTT.

This clonotype was found many times. The chain uses TRBV30 and TRBJ2-7; no reliable D call. Germline V gene sequence: CDR1 GTSNPN, CDR2 SVGIG (reference sequence). The CDR3 spans 15 residues. The V gene lost 0 bases and the J gene lost 0 bases, with 12 bases spanning the gap. The DNA of the CDR3 is TGTGCCTGGAGTGTACCCGGGCGGAGCTCCTACGAGCAGTACTTC. The encoded protein is CAWSVPGRSSYEQYF.